The 28 T cell receptor beta chains below all came from one sample that was sequenced in a study of shared clonotypes between healthy human individuals. Only in-frame clones appear in the TCRdb table, and some are missing; sequencing was by immunoSEQ multiplex PCR. The sample has 2 million to 3 million clones, 93% seen once. Sequencing was done on a sample of naive CD4+ T cells from PBMCs. Specified subset: CD45RA+ positively selected. The receptors derive from a man between 18 and 35 years old in good health. Some clones in this sample may be carry-over from other donors' samples.

The CDR3 region has the DNA TGCGCCAGCAGCTTGGAACGGCCAGAGACCCAGTACTTC. Translating it yields CASSLERPETQYF. This sequence joins TRBV5-1 and TRBJ2-5; the D is unclear. Germline V gene sequence: CDR1 SGHRS, CDR2 YFSETQ. V was clipped by 0 bases and J by 4 bases, with 7 bases between them. The CDR3 loop spans 13 amino acids. The full variable domain, its missing parts supplied by reference TRBV5-1 and TRBJ2-5, is KAGVTQTPRYLIKTRGQQVTLSCSPISGHRSVSWYQQTPGQGLQFLFEYFSETQRNKGNFPGRFSGRQFSNSRSEMNVSTLELGDSALYLCASSLERPETQYFGPGTRLLVL.

This chain connects TRBV5-1 to TRBJ2-1; TRBD1 aligns across 7 bases. Trimming at V came to 3 bases and at J to 4 bases, leaving 7 bases not matched to a gene. Per germline, CDR1 SGHRS and CDR2 YFSETQ. The CDR3 runs to 15 residues. CDR3 sequence reads: CASSSQGRGYNEQFF. The DNA for the CDR3 is TGCGCCAGCAGCTCACAGGGGCGAGGATACAATGAGCAGTTCTTC.

The chain has TRBV10-3 and TRBJ2-7; TRBD2 matches 9 bases. This CDR3 spans 14 amino acids. V dropped 8 bases and J dropped 3; count of bases not matched to a gene: 8. The V gene's germline CDR1 is ENHRY and CDR2 SYGVKD. The CDR3 loop is CAIGLAGVNYEQYF. The DNA for the CDR3 is TGTGCCATCGGATTAGCGGGAGTAAACTACGAGCAGTACTTC.

Regarding this clone: This same CDR3 is encoded by further DNA sequences in the sample. The chain combines TRBV7-9 with TRBJ2-5; D unclear. The germline gives CDR1 SEHNR, CDR2 FQNEAQ (reference sequence). The CDR3 runs 12 residues. Trimming removed 4 bases from V and 5 bases from J, with 8 bases in between. Written as DNA, the CDR3 is TGTGCCAGCAGCTCCCTTGGGGAGACCCAGTACTTC. It yields the protein CASSSLGETQYF.

This chain joins TRBV11-2 and TRBJ1-1; D not resolved. The CDR3 covers 15 residues. V gave up 1 base and J gave up 0 bases, with 9 bases separating them. Germline V gene lookup returns CDR1 SGHAT and CDR2 FQNNGV. This chain's CDR3 is CASSLASSLNTEAFF. CDR3 in DNA: TGTGCCAGCAGCTTAGCCTCCAGCCTGAACACTGAAGCTTTCTTT.

Concerning this clone: Other DNA sequences from this sample encode an identical CDR3 as well. The CDR3 loop is CASSLGYTQYF. The CDR3, as DNA: TGTGCCAGCAGTTTGGGATATACGCAGTATTTT. V usage is TRBV28 and J usage is TRBJ2-3; D gene unclear. V was cut by 3 bases and J by 7 bases, with 5 bases left in between. CDR1 and CDR2 (germline): MDHEN, SYDVKM. CDR3 length equals 11 residues.

The rearrangement uses TRBV6-1 and TRBJ2-3, with 11 positions matching TRBD2. CDR1 and CDR2 (germline): MNHNS, SASEGT. The CDR3 is made up of 18 amino acids. J gave up 5 bases and V 4 bases, and 14 bases lay outside the gene matches. The DNA of the CDR3 is TGTGCCAGCAGTGGCCAACTAGCGGGAGTTTGGGGGGGAGATACGCAGTATTTT. Protein: CASSGQLAGVWGGDTQYF.

The V and J genes are TRBV4-1 and TRBJ2-5; D call uncertain. Germline values: CDR1 MGHRA, CDR2 YSYEKL. Trimming shortened V by 1 base and J by 5 bases, and 8 bases separated the two germline ends. The CDR3 sequence is 13 residues long. The CDR3 region has the DNA TGCGCCAGCAGCCAAGTTATGGGGGAGACCCAGTACTTC. This codes for CASSQVMGETQYF.

The chain recombines TRBV7-9 with TRBJ2-2, with D possibly matching TRBD2 (6 bases). Germline lookup yields CDR1 SEHNR and CDR2 FQNEAQ (reference sequence). The ends were cut back, 3 bases at V and 6 bases at J, with 23 bases in the middle. This CDR3 is built from 18 residues. In DNA, the CDR3 is TGTGCCAGCAGCTTTCCCGTGCCGCGGGGAATGTTCCCCGGGGAGCTGTTTTTT. Protein sequence: CASSFPVPRGMFPGELFF.

The chain recombines TRBV2 with TRBJ2-1; the D call may be TRBD1 or TRBD2 (5 bases each). CDR1 and CDR2 from the germline V gene are SNHLY and FYNNEI. V lost 7 bases and J 9 bases, leaving 16 bases between the germline ends. CDR3 length: 13 amino acids. CDR3 DNA sequence: TGTGCCAGCAACAACAGAGGGGTCGGTGAGCAGTTCTTC. Its translation: CASNNRGVGEQFF.

The chain links TRBV10-2 to TRBJ2-5; 7 nucleotides agree with TRBD2. The trim removed 7 bases at V and 2 bases at J, leaving 7 bases unmatched. Per germline, CDR1 WSHSY and CDR2 SAAADI. This CDR3 comprises 14 residues. In DNA form, the CDR3 reads TGCGCCAGCAAGGGGAGGGATAGGCAAGAGACCCAGTACTTC. Translating it yields CASKGRDRQETQYF.

About this clone: Within the sample, other DNA sequences also encode this same CDR3. This rearrangement joins TRBV6-5 to TRBJ2-7; TRBD1 aligns across 7 bases. The CDR3 length is 13 residues. The V and J ends lost 5 bases and 2 bases, in that order; junction bases with no gene match: 3. In germline, CDR1 is MNHEY, CDR2 SVGAGI. Here the CDR3 reads CASSRGQAYEQYF. The CDR3 DNA reads TGTGCCAGCAGTCGCGGACAGGCCTACGAGCAGTACTTC.

The chain carries TRBV5-1 and TRBJ2-1; 9 bases are a match to TRBD2. This CDR3 contains 15 residues. Germline V gene lookup returns CDR1 SGHRS and CDR2 YFSETQ. The V and J ends lost 4 bases and 5 bases, in that order; junction bases with no gene match: 7. The CDR3 spells CASSPLAGVHNEQFF. CDR3 coding DNA: TGCGCCAGCAGCCCCTTAGCGGGAGTCCACAATGAGCAGTTCTTC.

This chain links TRBV27 with TRBJ2-7, with TRBD2 matching over 8 bases. The CDR3 extends over 15 amino acids. J gave up 3 bases and V 7 bases, and 11 bases lay outside the gene matches. Germline values: CDR1 MNHEY, CDR2 SMNVEV (reference sequence). The CDR3 sequence: CASMKTSVTFYEQYF. The CDR3 bases are TGTGCCAGCATGAAGACTAGCGTGACTTTCTACGAGCAGTACTTC.

This clone was recorded once. CDR3 residues: CASSLGQISDTQYF. CDR3 DNA: TGTGCCAGCAGCTTAGGGCAGATCTCCGATACGCAGTATTTT. J is TRBJ2-3 and V is TRBV7-6; D remains ambiguous. V lost 1 base and J 6 bases, leaving 11 bases between the germline ends. Germline loops: CDR1 SGHVS, CDR2 FNYEAQ. This CDR3 region has 14 residues.

The chain employs TRBV6-1 and TRBJ2-7, with TRBD2 identical over 10 bases. CDR1 is MNHNS, CDR2 SASEGT, per germline. J lost 2 bases, V lost 0 bases, and 7 bases had no gene match. CDR3 length equals 17 residues. CDR3 nucleotides: TGTGCCAGCAGTGAAGCGTCTAGCGGGAGCCACCCCTACGAGCAGTACTTC. Translation gives CASSEASSGSHPYEQYF.

CDR3 amino acids: CASSPGQAHEKLFF. CDR3 nucleotides: TGTGCCAGCAGCCCGGGACAGGCTCATGAAAAACTGTTTTTT. This rearrangement joins TRBV7-8 to TRBJ1-4, with 8 bases identical to TRBD1. The J segment lost 6 bases and the V segment lost 5 bases, leaving 5 bases of the junction unmatched. The CDR3 spans 14 residues. Germline values: CDR1 SGHVS, CDR2 FQNEAQ.

V and J are TRBV7-3 and TRBJ1-1, with D possibly matching TRBD1 (6 bases). The CDR3 loop spans 13 amino acids. Trimming removed 8 bases at V and 2 bases at J, with 12 bases between. Germline V gene data show CDR1 as SGHTA and CDR2 as FQGTGA. In DNA, the CDR3 is TGTGCCAGCGCCGGACAGACTAACACTGAAGCTTTCTTT. Translation gives CASAGQTNTEAFF.

Comments on this clone: Mismatch with germline at one junction end may stem from a read error. V gene TRBV7-2 combines with J gene TRBJ2-3, with 13 bases aligning to TRBD2. Germline V gene sequence: CDR1 SGHTA, CDR2 FQGNSA. This CDR3 has 14 residues. The CDR3 region has the DNA TGTGCCAGCAGCTTCCGGACTAGCGGGAGCCCTCCGAATTTC. Its translation: CASSFRTSGSPPNF.

J is TRBJ1-1 and V is TRBV30; D unresolved. The CDR3 spans 11 residues. Germline V lookup: CDR1 GTSNPN, CDR2 SVGIG (reference sequence). V was cut by 5 bases and J by 7 bases, with 11 bases left in between. The CDR3 sequence is CAWGGTHEAFF. CDR3 nucleotides: TGTGCCTGGGGAGGAACCCATGAAGCTTTCTTT. Full variable domain (remainder filled in from reference TRBV30 and TRBJ1-1): SQTIHQWPATLVQPVGSPLSLECTVEGTSNPNLYWYRQAAGRGLQLLFYSVGIGQISSEVPQNLSASRPQDRQFILSSKKLLLSDSGFYLCAWGGTHEAFFGQGTRLTVV.

V usage is TRBV7-3 and J usage is TRBJ2-7; D is perhaps TRBD1 (6 bases). Germline CDR1 reads SGHTA; CDR2 reads FQGTGA. V lost 4 bases and J 4 bases, leaving 11 bases between the germline ends. The CDR3 spans 13 residues. CDR3 coding DNA: TGTGCCAGCAGCTCCTCGACAGGTTACGAGCAGTACTTC. Its protein is CASSSSTGYEQYF.

The rearrangement links TRBV4-3 to TRBJ2-7; 7 nucleotides agree with TRBD2. Germline V gene lookup returns CDR1 LGHNA and CDR2 YSLEER. Losses at the gene ends were 0 bases for V and 3 bases for J; bases not matched to a gene: 5. CDR3 size: 15 residues. DNA for the CDR3: TGCGCCAGCAGCCAAGATTACGGGGGGATCTACGAGCAGTACTTC. Protein: CASSQDYGGIYEQYF.

The rearrangement uses TRBV15 and TRBJ2-7; D uncertain. The V and J ends lost 0 bases and 5 bases respectively, with 14 bases between them. The CDR3 consists of 15 residues. Germline V lookup: CDR1 LNHNV, CDR2 YYDKDF (reference sequence). The CDR3 DNA reads TGTGCCACCAGCAGAGATCCCAGCCGCTTTAACGAGCAGTACTTC. Amino acids: CATSRDPSRFNEQYF. The whole variable domain, filled in from reference TRBV15 and TRBJ2-7, reads DAMVIQNPRYQVTQFGKPVTLSCSQTLNHNVMYWYQQKSSQAPKLLFHYYDKDFNNEADTPDNFQSRRPNTSFCFLDIRSPGLGDTAMYLCATSRDPSRFNEQYFGPGTRLTVT.

Points on this clone: This specimen includes other DNA sequences encoding the same CDR3. The genes are TRBV5-1 and TRBJ2-3; D may be TRBD1 (6 bases). The V and J ends lost 2 bases and 4 bases respectively, with 11 bases between them. The CDR3 totals 14 residues. Looked up from germline, CDR1 is SGHRS and CDR2 is YFSETQ. Here the CDR3 DNA reads TGCGCCAGCAGCTTTGGGGCAGGGGCAGATACGCAGTATTTT. Its translation is CASSFGAGADTQYF.

V and J are TRBV5-1 and TRBJ1-2; a possible D gene is TRBD1 (5 bases). Trimming took 3 bases from V and 4 from J, leaving 13 bases between them. The germline V gene has CDR1 SGHRS and CDR2 YFSETQ. This CDR3 has 14 residues. The CDR3 sequence: CASSSRDSFYGYTF. Here the CDR3 DNA reads TGCGCCAGCAGCTCAAGGGACTCCTTCTATGGCTACACCTTC.

This chain uses TRBV5-1 with TRBJ2-2, with unresolved D. CDR3 length: 12 amino acids. CDR1 SGHRS and CDR2 YFSETQ come from the germline V gene. The V end lost 7 bases, the J end lost 3 bases, and 7 bases lay between the germline ends. CDR3 sequence (DNA): TGCGCCAGCCGGAATTACACCGGGGAGCTGTTTTTT. Translated: CASRNYTGELFF.

The V gene is TRBV13, the J gene TRBJ1-2; weak D call: TRBD1 (5 bases). The CDR3 consists of 13 residues. Germline lookup yields CDR1 PRHDT and CDR2 FYEKMQ (reference sequence). V was pared by 5 bases and J by 8 bases, with 15 bases between. CDR3 sequence: CASSTIQGDGYTF. CDR3 DNA: TGTGCCAGCAGCACGATCCAGGGTGACGGCTACACCTTC.

This clone occurred once. In the same sample, other DNA sequences code for this CDR3. This chain links TRBV27 with TRBJ2-1; 14 nucleotides agree with TRBD2. CDR3 size: 16 residues. V trimming: 6 bases; J trimming: 7 bases; junction bases outside the gene matches: 8. The V gene's germline CDR1 is MNHEY and CDR2 SMNVEV (reference sequence). CDR3 region: CASSRLAGGYGNEQFF. The DNA for the CDR3 is TGTGCCAGCAGCCGACTAGCGGGAGGGTACGGGAATGAGCAGTTCTTC.